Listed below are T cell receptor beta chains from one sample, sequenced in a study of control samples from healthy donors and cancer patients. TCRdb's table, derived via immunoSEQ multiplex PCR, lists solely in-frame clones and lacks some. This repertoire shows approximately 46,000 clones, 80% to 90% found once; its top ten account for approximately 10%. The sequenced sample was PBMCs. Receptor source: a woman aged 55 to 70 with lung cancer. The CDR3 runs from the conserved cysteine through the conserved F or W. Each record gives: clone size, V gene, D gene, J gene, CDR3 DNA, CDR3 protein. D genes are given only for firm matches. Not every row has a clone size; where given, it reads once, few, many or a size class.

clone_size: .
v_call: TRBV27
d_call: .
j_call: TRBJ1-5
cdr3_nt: TGTGCCAGCAGTTTTAGCGGGTATAGCAATCAGCCCCAGCATTTT
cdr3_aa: CASSFSGYSNQPQHF

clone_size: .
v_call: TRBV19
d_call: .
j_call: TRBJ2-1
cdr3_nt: TGTGCCAGTAGTATAGTGCAGGGCTCCTACAATGAGCAGTTCTTC
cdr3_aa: CASSIVQGSYNEQFF

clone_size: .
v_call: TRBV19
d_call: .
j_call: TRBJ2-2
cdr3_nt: TGTGCCAGTAGTCGTAGGACATCCGGGGAGCTGTTTTTT
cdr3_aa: CASSRRTSGELFF

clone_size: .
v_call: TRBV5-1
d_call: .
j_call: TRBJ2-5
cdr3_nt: TGCGCCAGCAGCTTATACGGCAACCAAGAGACCCAGTACTTC
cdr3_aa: CASSLYGNQETQYF

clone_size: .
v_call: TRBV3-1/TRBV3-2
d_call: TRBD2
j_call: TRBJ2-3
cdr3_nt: TGTGCCAGCAGCCAAGGGGGAGACGGGAGGGATACGCAGTATTTT
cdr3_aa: CASSQGGDGRDTQYF

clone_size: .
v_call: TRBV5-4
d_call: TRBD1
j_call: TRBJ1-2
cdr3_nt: TGTGCCAGCAGCCTGGACAGGGGATCCAATGGCTACACCTTC
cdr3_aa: CASSLDRGSNGYTF

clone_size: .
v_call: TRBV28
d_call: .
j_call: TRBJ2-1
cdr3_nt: TGTGCCAGCAGTCCGATTATGGCCCACTACAATGAGCAGTTCTTC
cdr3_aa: CASSPIMAHYNEQFF

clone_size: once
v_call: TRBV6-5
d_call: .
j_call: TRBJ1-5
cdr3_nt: TGTGCCAGCAGTTACAGGGGGTTTAATCAGCCCCAGCATTTT
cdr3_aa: CASSYRGFNQPQHF

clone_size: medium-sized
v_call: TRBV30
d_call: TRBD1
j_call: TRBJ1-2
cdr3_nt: TGTGCCGGACAGGGGGAATCTGGGGGCTACACCTTC
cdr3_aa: CAGQGESGGYTF

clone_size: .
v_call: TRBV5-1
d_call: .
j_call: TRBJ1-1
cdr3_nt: TGCGCCAGCACCATACTACCTGGGGCGGACACTGAAGCTTTCTTT
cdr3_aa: CASTILPGADTEAFF

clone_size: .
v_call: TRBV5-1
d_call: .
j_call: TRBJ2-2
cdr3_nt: TGCGCCAGCAGCTTGGAGCCGTCCGGGGAGCTGTTTTTT
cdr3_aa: CASSLEPSGELFF

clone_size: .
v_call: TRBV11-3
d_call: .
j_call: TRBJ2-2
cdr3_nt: TGTGCCAGCAGCTTGGAGACTTACACCGGGGAGCTGTTTTTT
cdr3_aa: CASSLETYTGELFF